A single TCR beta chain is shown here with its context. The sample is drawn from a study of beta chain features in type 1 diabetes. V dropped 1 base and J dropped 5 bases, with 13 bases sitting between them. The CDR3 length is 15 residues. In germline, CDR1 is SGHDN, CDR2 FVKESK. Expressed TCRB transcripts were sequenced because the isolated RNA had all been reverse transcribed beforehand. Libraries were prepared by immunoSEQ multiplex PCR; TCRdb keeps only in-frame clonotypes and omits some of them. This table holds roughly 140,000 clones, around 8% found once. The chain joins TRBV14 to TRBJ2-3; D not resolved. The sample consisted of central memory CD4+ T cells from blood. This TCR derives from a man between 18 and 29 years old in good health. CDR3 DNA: TGTGCCAGCAGCCAAGTTAACCCAGGCATAGATACGCAGTATTTT. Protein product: CASSQVNPGIDTQYF.